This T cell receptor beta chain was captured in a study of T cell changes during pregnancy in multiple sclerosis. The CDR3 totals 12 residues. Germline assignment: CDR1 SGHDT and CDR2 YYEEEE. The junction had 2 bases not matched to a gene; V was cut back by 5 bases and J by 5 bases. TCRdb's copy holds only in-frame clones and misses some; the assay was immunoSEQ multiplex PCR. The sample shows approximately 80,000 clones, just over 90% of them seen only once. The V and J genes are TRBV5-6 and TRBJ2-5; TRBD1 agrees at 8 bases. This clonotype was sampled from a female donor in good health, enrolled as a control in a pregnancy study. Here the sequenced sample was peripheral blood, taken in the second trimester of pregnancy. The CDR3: CASRTGVETQYF. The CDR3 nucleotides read TGTGCCAGCAGGACAGGGGTCGAGACCCAGTACTTC.